These 2 T cell receptor beta chains were all obtained from the same sample, sequenced in a study of cytomegalovirus exposure and HLA in healthy donors. Primers: 60 Vbeta forward and 13 Jbeta reverse. Clones were sequenced by immunoSEQ multiplex PCR, and TCRdb holds only the in-frame ones, with some missing. The sample yields 100,000 to 150,000 clones, 83% seen once. The sequencing input was PBMCs. The receptors shown here come from a woman between 35 and 50 years old in good health and CMV-seropositive.

The chain recombines TRBV18 with TRBJ2-7; 7 bases are shared with TRBD1. The CDR3 length is 16 residues. The trim removed 0 bases at V and 5 bases at J, leaving 10 bases unmatched. The germline gives CDR1 KGHSH, CDR2 LQKENI. This CDR3 reads CASSPPPWRTGDEQYF. The CDR3 nucleotides are TGTGCCAGCTCACCACCGCCTTGGAGAACAGGGGACGAGCAGTACTTC.

V and J are TRBV11-2 and TRBJ2-3; maybe TRBD2 (6 bases). Deletions cut 6 bases from V and 3 bases from J, with 13 bases between. CDR3 length equals 14 residues. Germline values: CDR1 SGHAT, CDR2 FQNNGV. The CDR3 protein is CASRRLVVTDTQYF. The CDR3 DNA reads TGTGCCAGCAGGAGACTAGTTGTGACAGATACGCAGTATTTT.